The next 2 T cell receptor beta chains were all read from a single sample in a study of CD4 T cells in relation to SARS-CoV-2 and coronaviruses. Measured with immunoSEQ multiplex PCR; TCRdb has only the in-frame clones, and not every one. The sample consists of about 65,000 clones, over 70% of them appearing once. CD4+ T cells from unexposed donors were obtained before the COVID-19 pandemic (2011-2018). Sequenced sample: memory CD4+ T cells from PBMCs. The receptors shown here come from a human donor in good health.

The J gene is TRBJ2-1, the V gene TRBV5-1, with unresolved D. The CDR3 is made up of 14 amino acids. CDR1 SGHRS and CDR2 YFSETQ come from the germline V gene. Trimming pared 3 bases from V and 7 bases from J, leaving 14 bases between. The CDR3 DNA follows: TGCGCCAGCAGCTCAAGGGCAGATTCTAATGAGCAGTTCTTC. Its translation is CASSSRADSNEQFF.

The CDR3 sequence is CASSLAPGADTQYF. CDR3 sequence (DNA): TGCGCCAGCAGCTTGGCCCCAGGGGCAGATACGCAGTATTTT. The chain uses TRBV5-1 and TRBJ2-3; TRBD1 is a possible D gene (6 bases). The CDR3 runs to 14 residues. Germline assignment: CDR1 SGHRS and CDR2 YFSETQ. Trimming stripped 0 bases from V and 4 bases from J, with 9 bases between.